The text below deals with one TCR beta chain. V shed 2 bases, J shed 6 bases, and the junction held 7 bases outside the gene matches. The CDR3 is 16 amino acids. Germline-derived CDR1 and CDR2 are GTSNPN and SVGIG (reference sequence). This entry belongs to a study of blood T cell repertoires in COVID-19. Overall study: Donors in the United States, Italy and Spain gave samples during acute or convalescent COVID-19.

In the original workflow: Cell counts per sample came from amplifying reference gene primers. Data came from immunoSEQ multiplex PCR; TCRdb stores just in-frame clones and leaves some out. V and J calls and clone size come straight from that table; D and trimming were deduced from the DNA. The sample shows 310,000 or so clones, over 75% of them seen only once. Participants' own reports of clinical history determined their cohort assignment. Recovered Cohort 3 donors showed two negative PCRs, clearance, or symptom resolution. The chain carries TRBV30 and TRBJ2-3, with TRBD2 identical over 14 bases. Sequencing was performed on PBMCs or T cells enriched from blood (not recorded which). This sequence originates from a woman in her thirties or forties who had recovered from COVID-19. CDR3 residues: CAWSLGLAGAADTQYF. The DNA for the CDR3 is TGTGCCTGGAGTCTGGGACTAGCGGGGGCTGCGGATACGCAGTATTTT.